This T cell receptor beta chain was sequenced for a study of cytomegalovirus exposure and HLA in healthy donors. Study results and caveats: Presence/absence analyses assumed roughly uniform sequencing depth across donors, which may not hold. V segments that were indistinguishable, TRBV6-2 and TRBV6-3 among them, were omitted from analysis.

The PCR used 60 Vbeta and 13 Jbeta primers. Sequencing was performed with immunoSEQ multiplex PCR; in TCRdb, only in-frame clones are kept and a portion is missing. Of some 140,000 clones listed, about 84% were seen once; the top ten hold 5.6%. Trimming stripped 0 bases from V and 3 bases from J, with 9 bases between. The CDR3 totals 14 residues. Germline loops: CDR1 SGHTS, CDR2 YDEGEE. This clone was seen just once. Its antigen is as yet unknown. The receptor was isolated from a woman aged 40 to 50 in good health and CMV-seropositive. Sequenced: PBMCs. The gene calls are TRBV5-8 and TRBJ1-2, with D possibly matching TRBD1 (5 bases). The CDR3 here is CASSLVPGDYGYTF. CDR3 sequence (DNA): TGTGCCAGCAGCTTGGTTCCGGGGGACTATGGCTACACCTTC.